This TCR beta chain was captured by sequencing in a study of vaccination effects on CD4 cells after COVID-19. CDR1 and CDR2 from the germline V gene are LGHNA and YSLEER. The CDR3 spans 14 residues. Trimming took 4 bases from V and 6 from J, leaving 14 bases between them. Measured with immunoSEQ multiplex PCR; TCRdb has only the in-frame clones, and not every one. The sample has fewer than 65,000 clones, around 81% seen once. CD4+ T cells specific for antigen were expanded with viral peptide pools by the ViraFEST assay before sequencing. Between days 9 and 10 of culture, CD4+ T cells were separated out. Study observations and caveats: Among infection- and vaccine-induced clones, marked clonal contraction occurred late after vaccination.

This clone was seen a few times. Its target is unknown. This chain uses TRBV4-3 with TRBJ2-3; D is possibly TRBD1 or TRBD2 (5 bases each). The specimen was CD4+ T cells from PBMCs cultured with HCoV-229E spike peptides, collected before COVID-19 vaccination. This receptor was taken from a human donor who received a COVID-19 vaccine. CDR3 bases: TGCGCCAGCAGCCCAGAGGGGTTGAGGGATACGCAGTATTTT. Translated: CASSPEGLRDTQYF.